Shown below are 16 T cell receptor beta chains from a single sample sequenced in a study of CD8+ T cells in alopecia areata. Reverse transcribed after extraction, RNA yielded cDNA as the sequencing template. Using immunoSEQ multiplex PCR, the repertoire was profiled, and TCRdb retains in-frame clones only, with some absent. The repertoire holds about 170,000 clones, with roughly 70% as singletons. Source: CD8+ T cells sorted from blood, taken at week 0. All receptors derive from a human donor with alopecia areata.

This chain uses TRBV6-5 with TRBJ1-1; no clear D. The CDR3 runs to 11 residues. Germline CDR1 MNHEY, CDR2 SVGAGI. V shed 5 bases and J shed 6 bases, with 7 bases lying between them. This CDR3 is CASSLGPEAFF. CDR3 DNA sequence: TGTGCCAGCAGTCTAGGACCTGAAGCTTTCTTT.

Points on this clone: The same CDR3 also results from other DNA sequences found in this sample. The V gene is TRBV29-1, the J gene TRBJ1-2, with D possibly TRBD1 on 6 matching bases. CDR1 is SQVTM, CDR2 ANQGSEA, per germline. CDR3 length equals 11 residues. V lost 4 bases, J lost 5 bases, and 8 bases lay in between. The CDR3 bases are TGCAGCGTTGCCGGGACATATGGCTACACCTTC. Translation gives CSVAGTYGYTF.

CDR3 sequence reads: CASGPTDSYEQYF. The CDR3 DNA reads as TGTGCTAGTGGTCCCACGGACAGCTACGAGCAGTACTTC. V and J are TRBV12-5 and TRBJ2-7; D is perhaps TRBD1 (6 bases). The V gene lost 5 bases and the J gene lost 3 bases, with 11 bases spanning the gap. CDR1 LGHNT and CDR2 FRNRAP come from the germline V gene. The CDR3 has 13 amino acids.

This clone was seen a single time. CDR3 in amino acids: CATSRSPIIGELETQYF. As DNA, the CDR3 is TGTGCCACCAGCAGATCCCCGATAATCGGCGAATTGGAGACCCAGTACTTC. This chain links TRBV15 with TRBJ2-5; D uncertain. This CDR3 is 17 amino acids long. The V and J ends lost 2 bases and 5 bases respectively, with 21 bases between them. Germline V CDR1 and CDR2: LNHNV, YYDKDF (reference sequence). Supplemented by reference TRBV15 and TRBJ2-5, the full variable domain reads DAMVIQNPRYQVTQFGKPVTLSCSQTLNHNVMYWYQQKSSQAPKLLFHYYDKDFNNEADTPDNFQSRRPNTSFCFLDIRSPGLGDTAMYLCATSRSPIIGELETQYFGPGTRLLVL.

J is TRBJ2-5 and V is TRBV6-5; 7 nucleotides agree with TRBD2. CDR1 and CDR2 from the germline V gene are MNHEY and SVGAGI. The ends lost 0 bases at V and 5 bases at J; junction bases unmatched: 3. The CDR3 consists of 14 residues. CDR3 in amino acids: CASSYSQAGETQYF. The CDR3 DNA reads TGTGCCAGCAGTTACTCCCAAGCGGGGGAGACCCAGTACTTC.

V gene TRBV7-8 combines with J gene TRBJ1-5; 7 nucleotides agree with TRBD1. Germline V lookup: CDR1 SGHVS, CDR2 FQNEAQ. V shed 1 base, J shed 7 bases, and the junction held 10 bases outside the gene matches. CDR3 length: 16 residues. CDR3 sequence (DNA): TGTGCCAGCAGCTTAGTAGGGTGGGACAGTCCCCAGCCCCAGCATTTT. It is translated as CASSLVGWDSPQPQHF.

The chain employs TRBV2 and TRBJ2-6, with D perhaps matching TRBD1 (7 bases). Germline CDR1 and CDR2: SNHLY and FYNNEI. Deletions cut 5 bases from V and 3 bases from J, with 23 bases between. CDR3 length: 19 amino acids. The CDR3 coding sequence is TGTGCCAGCAGTAACCAAGACCTGGAGGGGGCGCTTGGGGCCAACGTCCTGACTTTC. Residues: CASSNQDLEGALGANVLTF.

CDR3: CASSLDLLDTQYF. The DNA of the CDR3 is TGTGCCAGCAGTTTAGATCTGCTAGATACGCAGTATTTT. The gene calls are TRBV27 and TRBJ2-3; no clear D gene. The CDR3 totals 13 residues. V lost 2 bases and J 5 bases, leaving 8 bases between the germline ends. CDR1 MNHEY and CDR2 SMNVEV come from the germline V gene (reference sequence).

J is TRBJ1-2 and V is TRBV19; no clear D gene. The germline CDR1 and CDR2 sequences are LNHDA and SQIVND (reference sequence). The CDR3 has 11 amino acids. Between the trimmed V and J ends, which lost 8 bases and 7 bases, there was a span of 11 bases. In DNA, the CDR3 is TGTGCCAGTGAGACCCAAGTTGGCTACACCTTC. Amino acid sequence: CASETQVGYTF.

V and J are TRBV5-1 and TRBJ2-1, with 7 bases that match TRBD1. Germline assignment: CDR1 SGHRS and CDR2 YFSETQ. The CDR3 is 18 amino acids. V gave up 1 base and J gave up 1 base; unmatched junction bases: 11. The CDR3 nucleotides are TGCGCCAGCAGCTTGCCCGTGGTACCGACAGGGTCCTACAATGAGCAGTTCTTC. Amino acids: CASSLPVVPTGSYNEQFF.

J is TRBJ1-5 and V is TRBV5-6; D is perhaps TRBD1 (5 bases). Germline V gives CDR1 SGHDT, CDR2 YYEEEE. CDR3 length: 12 amino acids. The V gene lost 4 bases and the J gene lost 5 bases, with 7 bases spanning the gap. The CDR3 coding sequence is TGTGCCAGCAGCGCGGGGGATCAGCCCCAGCATTTT. Its translation: CASSAGDQPQHF.

This chain links TRBV6-7 with TRBJ2-7, with 9 bases identical to TRBD1. TRBV6-7 is recorded as an ORF, its role being uncertain. Losses at the gene ends were 6 bases for V and 3 bases for J; bases not matched to a gene: 6. The CDR3 totals 14 residues. DNA of the CDR3: TGTGCCAGCAGCAGACCGGGACAGGGCTACGAGCAGTACTTC. It encodes CASSRPGQGYEQYF.

This clone was counted a few times. The V and J genes are TRBV2 and TRBJ1-5, with TRBD1 matching over 7 bases. The CDR3 contains 17 residues. Germline CDR1 SNHLY, CDR2 FYNNEI. The V and J ends lost 3 bases and 3 bases, in that order; junction bases with no gene match: 11. The CDR3 nucleotides read TGTGCCAGCAGTGAGTTTTATACCGGACAGGCCAATCAGCCCCAGCATTTT. Protein sequence: CASSEFYTGQANQPQHF.

The rearrangement uses TRBV18 and TRBJ2-3; D is undetermined. CDR3 length equals 13 residues. Germline values: CDR1 KGHSH, CDR2 LQKENI. Trimming removed 3 bases at V and 4 bases at J, with 8 bases between. Here the CDR3 reads CASSPPVPDTQYF. CDR3 nucleotides: TGTGCCAGCTCACCGCCAGTTCCAGATACGCAGTATTTT.

This clone was seen only once. The V call is TRBV14, the J call TRBJ2-5, with no clear D. In germline, CDR1 is SGHDN, CDR2 FVKESK. CDR3 length: 14 amino acids. The V end lost 3 bases, the J end lost 5 bases, and 13 bases lay between the germline ends. CDR3 bases: TGTGCCAGCAGCCACCTGGAGCTTGAGGAGACCCAGTACTTC. It translates to CASSHLELEETQYF.

This chain joins TRBV7-2 and TRBJ1-2; 9 bases agree with TRBD1. The CDR3 covers 12 residues. V lost 8 bases to trimming and J lost 8 bases; unmatched junction nucleotides: 6. Germline V gene sequence: CDR1 SGHTA, CDR2 FQGNSA. CDR3 coding DNA: TGTGCCAGCCGTACAGGGGGCCGGGGCTACACCTTC. Its translation: CASRTGGRGYTF. Combining the CDR3 with reference TRBV7-2 and TRBJ1-2 gives the whole variable domain GAGVSQSPSNKVTEKGKDVELRCDPISGHTALYWYRQSLGQGLEFLIYFQGNSAPDKSGLPSDRFSAERTGGSVSTLTIQRTQQEDSAVYLCASRTGGRGYTFGSGTRLTVV.